Following are 5 T cell receptor beta chains from one sample sequenced in a study of T cell responses to AZD1222 COVID-19 vaccine. Using immunoSEQ multiplex PCR, the repertoire was profiled, and TCRdb retains in-frame clones only, with some absent. The data show around 110,000 clones, almost 95% seen once. Sequences were derived from peripheral blood, sampled 28 days after the second AZD1222 dose. Receptors originate from an adult who received the AZD1222 COVID-19 vaccine.

The chain combines TRBV6-1 with TRBJ2-5, with 7 bases identical to TRBD2. V shed 2 bases, J shed 5 bases, and the junction held 11 bases outside the gene matches. Germline CDR1 MNHNS, CDR2 SASEGT. The CDR3 totals 16 residues. The CDR3 region is CASSEIAGARGETQYF. The DNA of the CDR3 is TGTGCCAGCAGTGAAATTGCGGGAGCCCGAGGGGAGACCCAGTACTTC.

The chain carries TRBV27 and TRBJ2-2; D uncertain. V was pared by 3 bases and J by 1 base, with 6 bases between. In germline, CDR1 is MNHEY, CDR2 SMNVEV (reference sequence). CDR3 length equals 14 residues. In DNA, the CDR3 is TGTGCCAGCAGTTTGGCACAGAACACCGGGGAGCTGTTTTTT. Its translation is CASSLAQNTGELFF.

The chain has TRBV7-9 and TRBJ2-7; D gene ambiguous. V was shortened by 7 bases and J by 0 bases, with 13 bases between the two germline ends. The V gene's germline CDR1 is SEHNR and CDR2 FQNEAQ (reference sequence). CDR3 size: 14 residues. This CDR3 is CASTPMVDSYEQYF. For the CDR3, the DNA is TGTGCCAGCACCCCCATGGTGGACTCCTACGAGCAGTACTTC.

This chain connects TRBV27 to TRBJ2-7; D possibly corresponds to TRBD2 (6 bases). Germline assignment: CDR1 MNHEY and CDR2 SMNVEV (reference sequence). The CDR3 loop spans 14 amino acids. V was cut by 4 bases and J by 5 bases, with 15 bases left in between. CDR3 sequence reads: CASSWSRLVHEQYF. CDR3 in DNA: TGTGCCAGCAGTTGGTCTAGACTAGTTCACGAGCAGTACTTC.

The chain couples TRBV4-1 to TRBJ1-2; D gene unclear. Germline loops: CDR1 MGHRA, CDR2 YSYEKL. V lost 0 bases and J lost 14, with 19 bases in between. The CDR3 sequence is 14 residues long. The CDR3 region is CASSQDRKGPNLTF. CDR3 in DNA: TGCGCCAGCAGCCAAGATAGGAAAGGGCCAAACTTAACCTTC.